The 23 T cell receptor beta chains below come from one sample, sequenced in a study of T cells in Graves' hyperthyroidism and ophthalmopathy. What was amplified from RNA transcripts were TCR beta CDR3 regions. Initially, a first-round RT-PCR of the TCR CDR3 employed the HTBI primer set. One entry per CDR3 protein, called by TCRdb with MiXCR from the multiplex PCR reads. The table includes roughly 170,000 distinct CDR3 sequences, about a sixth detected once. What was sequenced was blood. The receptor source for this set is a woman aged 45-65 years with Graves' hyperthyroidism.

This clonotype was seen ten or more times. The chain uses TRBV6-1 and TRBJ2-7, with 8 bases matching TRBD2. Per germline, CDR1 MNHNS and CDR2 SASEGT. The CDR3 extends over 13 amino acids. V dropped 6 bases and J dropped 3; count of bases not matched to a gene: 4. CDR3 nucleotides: TGTGCCAGCAGCCCAGCGGGGGACTACGAGCAGTACTTC. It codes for CASSPAGDYEQYF.

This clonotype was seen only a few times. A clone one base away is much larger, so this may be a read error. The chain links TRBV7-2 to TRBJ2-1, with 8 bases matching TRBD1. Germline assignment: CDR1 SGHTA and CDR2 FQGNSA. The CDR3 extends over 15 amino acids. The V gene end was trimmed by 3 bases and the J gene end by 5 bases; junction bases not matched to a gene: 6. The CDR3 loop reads CASSLEQGAHNEQFF. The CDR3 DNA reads TGTGCCAGCAGCTTGGAGCAGGGGGCTCACAATGAGCAGTTCTTC. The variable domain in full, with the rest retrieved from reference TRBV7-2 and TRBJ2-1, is GAGVSQSPSNKVTEKGKDVELRCDPISGHTALYWYRQSLGQGLEFLIYFQGNSAPDKSGLPSDRFSAERTGGSVSTLTIQRTQQEDSAVYLCASSLEQGAHNEQFFGPGTRLTVL.

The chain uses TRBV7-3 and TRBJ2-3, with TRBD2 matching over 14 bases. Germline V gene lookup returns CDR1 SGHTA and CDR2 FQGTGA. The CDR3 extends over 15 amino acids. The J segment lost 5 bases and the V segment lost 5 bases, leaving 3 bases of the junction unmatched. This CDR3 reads CASSRLAGGQDTQYF. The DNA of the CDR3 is TGTGCCAGCAGCCGACTAGCGGGGGGGCAAGATACGCAGTATTTT.

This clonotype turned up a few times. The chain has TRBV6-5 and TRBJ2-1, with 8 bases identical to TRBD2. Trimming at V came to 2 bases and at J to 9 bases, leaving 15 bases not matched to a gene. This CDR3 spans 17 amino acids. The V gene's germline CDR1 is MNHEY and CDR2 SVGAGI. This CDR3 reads CASSYTLTGTRYFEQFF. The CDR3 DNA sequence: TGTGCCAGCAGTTACACTCTGACGGGGACTAGATATTTTGAGCAGTTCTTC.

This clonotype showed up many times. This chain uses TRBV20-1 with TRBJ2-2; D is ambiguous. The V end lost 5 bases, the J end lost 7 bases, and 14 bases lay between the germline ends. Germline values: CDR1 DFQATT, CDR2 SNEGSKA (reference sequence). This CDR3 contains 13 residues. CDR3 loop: CSAPSPMGGELFF. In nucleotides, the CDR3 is TGCAGTGCTCCCAGCCCCATGGGCGGGGAGCTGTTTTTT.

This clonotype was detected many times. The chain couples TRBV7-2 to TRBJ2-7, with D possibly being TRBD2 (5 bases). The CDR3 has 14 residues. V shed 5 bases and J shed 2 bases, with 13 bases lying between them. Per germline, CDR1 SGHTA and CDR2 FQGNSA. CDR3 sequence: CASSLRGSTYEQYF. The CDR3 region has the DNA TGTGCCAGCAGCCTGCGAGGGTCCACCTACGAGCAGTACTTC.

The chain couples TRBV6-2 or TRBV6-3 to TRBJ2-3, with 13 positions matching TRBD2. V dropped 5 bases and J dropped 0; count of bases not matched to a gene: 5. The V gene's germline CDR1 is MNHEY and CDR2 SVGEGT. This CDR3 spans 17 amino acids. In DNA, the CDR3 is TGTGCCAGCAGTGGTCGGACTAGCGGGGGAAGCACAGATACGCAGTATTTT. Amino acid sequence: CASSGRTSGGSTDTQYF.

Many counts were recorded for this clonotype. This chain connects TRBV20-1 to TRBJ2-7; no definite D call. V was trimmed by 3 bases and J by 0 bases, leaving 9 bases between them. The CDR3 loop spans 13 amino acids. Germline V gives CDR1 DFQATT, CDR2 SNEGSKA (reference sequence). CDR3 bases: TGCAGTGCTAGGCACGGGTTCTCCTACGAGCAGTACTTC. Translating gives CSARHGFSYEQYF.

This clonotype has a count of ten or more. The CDR3 nucleotides are TGTGCCAGCAGCAGATACCGAAACACCATATATTTT. Translated: CASSRYRNTIYF. V is TRBV13 and J is TRBJ1-3; D call uncertain. CDR1 is PRHDT, CDR2 FYEKMQ, per germline (reference sequence). The CDR3 extends over 12 amino acids. V lost 5 bases and J lost 5, with 7 bases in between. The whole variable domain, filled in from reference TRBV13 and TRBJ1-3, reads AAGVIQSPRHLIKEKRETATLKCYPIPRHDTVYWYQQGPGQDPQFLISFYEKMQSDKGSIPDRFSAQQFSDYHSELNMSSLELGDSALYFCASSRYRNTIYFGEGSWLTVV.

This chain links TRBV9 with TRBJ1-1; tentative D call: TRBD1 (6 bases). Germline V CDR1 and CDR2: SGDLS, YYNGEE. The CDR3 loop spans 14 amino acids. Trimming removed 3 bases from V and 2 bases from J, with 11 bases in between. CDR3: CASSARTANTEAFF. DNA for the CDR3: TGTGCCAGCAGCGCTCGGACAGCTAACACTGAAGCTTTCTTT.

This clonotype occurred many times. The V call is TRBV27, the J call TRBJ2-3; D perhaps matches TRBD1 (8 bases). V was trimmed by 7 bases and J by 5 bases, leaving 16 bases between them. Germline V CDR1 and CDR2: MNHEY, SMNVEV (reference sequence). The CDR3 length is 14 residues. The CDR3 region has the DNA TGTGCCAGCATGTACAGGGGGGGAGGAGATACGCAGTATTTT. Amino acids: CASMYRGGGDTQYF.

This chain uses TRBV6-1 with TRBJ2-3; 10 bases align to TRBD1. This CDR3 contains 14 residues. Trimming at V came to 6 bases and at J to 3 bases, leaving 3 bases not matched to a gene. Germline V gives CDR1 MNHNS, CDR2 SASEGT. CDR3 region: CASRGTGATDTQYF. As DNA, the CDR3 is TGTGCCAGCAGGGGGACAGGGGCTACAGATACGCAGTATTTT.

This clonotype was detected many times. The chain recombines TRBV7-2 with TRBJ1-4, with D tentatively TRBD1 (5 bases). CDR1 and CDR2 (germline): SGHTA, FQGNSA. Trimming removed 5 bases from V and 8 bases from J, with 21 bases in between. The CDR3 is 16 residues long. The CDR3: CASSPKLGGNSEKLFF. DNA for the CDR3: TGTGCCAGCAGCCCCAAGCTGGGGGGGAATTCGGAAAAACTGTTTTTT.

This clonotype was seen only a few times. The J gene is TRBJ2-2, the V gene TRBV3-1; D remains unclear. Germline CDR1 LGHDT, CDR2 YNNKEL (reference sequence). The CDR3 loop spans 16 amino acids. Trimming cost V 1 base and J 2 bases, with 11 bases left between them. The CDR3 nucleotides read TGTGCCAGCAGCCAAGGGCCGGTCAGTAACACCGGGGAGCTGTTTTTT. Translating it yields CASSQGPVSNTGELFF.

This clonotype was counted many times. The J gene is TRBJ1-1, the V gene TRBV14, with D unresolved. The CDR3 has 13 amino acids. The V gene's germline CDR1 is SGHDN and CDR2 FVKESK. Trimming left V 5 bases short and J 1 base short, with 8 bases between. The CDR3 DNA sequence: TGTGCCAGCAGCTGGGGTCCGAACACTGAAGCTTTCTTT. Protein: CASSWGPNTEAFF.

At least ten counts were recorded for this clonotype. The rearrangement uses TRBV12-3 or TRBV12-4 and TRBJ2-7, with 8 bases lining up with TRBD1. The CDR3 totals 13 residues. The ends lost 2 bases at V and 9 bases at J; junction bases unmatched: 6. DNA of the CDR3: TGTGCCAGCAGTTTAATAGACAGGGGAAGGCAGTACTTC. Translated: CASSLIDRGRQYF.

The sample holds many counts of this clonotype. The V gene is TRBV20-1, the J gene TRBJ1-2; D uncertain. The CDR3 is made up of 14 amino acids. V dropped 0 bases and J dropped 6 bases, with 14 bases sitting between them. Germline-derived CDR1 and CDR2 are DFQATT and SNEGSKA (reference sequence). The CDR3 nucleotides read TGCAGTGCTAGAGATAGGACTCTTAAGGATGGCTACACCTTC. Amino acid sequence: CSARDRTLKDGYTF.

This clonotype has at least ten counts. CDR3 protein: CASKSGGAPDTQYF. The DNA for the CDR3 is TGTGCCAGCAAAAGCGGGGGGGCCCCAGATACGCAGTATTTT. This chain joins TRBV6-1 and TRBJ2-3; 10 nucleotides match TRBD2. Trimming removed 7 bases from V and 4 bases from J; junction bases left unmatched: 5. This CDR3 is 14 amino acids long. Germline CDR1 reads MNHNS; CDR2 reads SASEGT.

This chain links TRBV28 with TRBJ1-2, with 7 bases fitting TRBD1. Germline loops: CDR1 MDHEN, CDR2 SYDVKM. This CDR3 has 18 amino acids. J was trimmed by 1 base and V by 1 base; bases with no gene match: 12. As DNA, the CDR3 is TGTGCCAGCAGTTTATCTTGGACAGGAACCTCTTTTAACTATGGCTACACCTTC. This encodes CASSLSWTGTSFNYGYTF.

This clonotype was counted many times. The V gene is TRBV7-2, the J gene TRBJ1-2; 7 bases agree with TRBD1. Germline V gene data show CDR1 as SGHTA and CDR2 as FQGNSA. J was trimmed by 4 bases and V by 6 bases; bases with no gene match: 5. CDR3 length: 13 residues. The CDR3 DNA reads TGTGCCAGCAGACGGGACAGCTCCTATGGCTACACCTTC. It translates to CASRRDSSYGYTF.

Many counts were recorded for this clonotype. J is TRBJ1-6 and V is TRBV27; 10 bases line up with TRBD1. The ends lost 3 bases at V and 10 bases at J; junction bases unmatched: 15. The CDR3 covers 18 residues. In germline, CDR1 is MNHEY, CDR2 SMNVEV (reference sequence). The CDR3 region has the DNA TGTGCCAGCAGTTTTCTCGGGGACAGGGGTCCTAATCGGTCACCCCTCCACTTT. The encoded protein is CASSFLGDRGPNRSPLHF.

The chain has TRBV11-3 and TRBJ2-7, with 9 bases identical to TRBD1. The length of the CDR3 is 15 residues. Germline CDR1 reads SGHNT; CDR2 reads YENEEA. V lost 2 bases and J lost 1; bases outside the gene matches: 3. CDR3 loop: CASSLSGTGSYEQYF. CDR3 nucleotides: TGTGCCAGCAGCTTATCCGGGACAGGGTCCTACGAGCAGTACTTC.

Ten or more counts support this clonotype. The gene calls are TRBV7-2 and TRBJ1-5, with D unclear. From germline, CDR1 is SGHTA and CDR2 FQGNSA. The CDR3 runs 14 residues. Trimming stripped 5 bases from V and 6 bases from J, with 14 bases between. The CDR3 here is CASSLEISPQPQHF. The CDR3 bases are TGTGCCAGCAGCCTCGAAATAAGCCCTCAGCCCCAGCATTTT.